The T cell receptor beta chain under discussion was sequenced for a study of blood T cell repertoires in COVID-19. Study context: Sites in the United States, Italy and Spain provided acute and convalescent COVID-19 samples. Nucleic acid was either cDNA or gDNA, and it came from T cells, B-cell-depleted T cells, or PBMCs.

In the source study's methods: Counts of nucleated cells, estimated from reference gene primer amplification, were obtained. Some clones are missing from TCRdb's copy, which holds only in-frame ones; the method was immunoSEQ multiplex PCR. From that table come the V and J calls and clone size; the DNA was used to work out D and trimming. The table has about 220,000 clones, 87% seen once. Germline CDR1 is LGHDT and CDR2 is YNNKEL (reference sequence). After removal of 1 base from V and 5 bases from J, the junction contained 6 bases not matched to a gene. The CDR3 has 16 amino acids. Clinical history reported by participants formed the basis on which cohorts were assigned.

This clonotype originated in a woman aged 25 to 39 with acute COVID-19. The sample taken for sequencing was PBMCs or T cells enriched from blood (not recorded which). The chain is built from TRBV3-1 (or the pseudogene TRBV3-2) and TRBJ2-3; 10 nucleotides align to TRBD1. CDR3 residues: CASSQGVGTGVDTQYF. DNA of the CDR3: TGTGCCAGCAGCCAAGGTGTAGGGACAGGGGTAGATACGCAGTATTTT.